Below are 26 T cell receptor beta chains sequenced from a single sample in a study of T-cell reconstitution after alpha-beta-depleted transplantation in children. Researchers prepared the TCRbeta library using unique molecular identifiers, the study reports. TCRdb passed the PCR reads through MiXCR, listing each CDR3 protein once. The table records 600,000 to 700,000 distinct CDR3 sequences, roughly 17% of them present only once. The specimen was PBMCs from the stem cell graft donor, collected from the stem cell graft. Receptors originate from a human donor who donated a stem cell graft to a child with acute myeloid leukemia.

The V and J genes are TRBV6-1 and TRBJ2-7, with no clear D. CDR3 length: 14 residues. Trimming cost V 8 bases and J 0 bases, with 14 bases left between them. From germline, CDR1 is MNHNS and CDR2 SASEGT. CDR3 in amino acids: CASREEFSSYEQYV. DNA for the CDR3: TGTGCCAGCCGAGAAGAGTTTAGCTCCTACGAGCAGTACGTC.

In this sample, this clonotype turned up a few times. V is TRBV5-1 and J is TRBJ2-1, with D tentatively TRBD2 (6 bases). This CDR3 spans 15 amino acids. V was clipped by 5 bases and J by 7 bases, with 19 bases between them. Germline CDR1 is SGHRS and CDR2 is YFSETQ. In nucleotides, the CDR3 is TGCGCCAGCAGTTCCGTGAGGGGAGGTGGAAATGAGCAGTTCTTC. The encoded protein is CASSSVRGGGNEQFF.

This clonotype has just a few counts. Sequence at one end of the junction differs from germline and may be a read error. The chain has TRBV12-3 or TRBV12-4 and TRBJ2-7, with 7 bases that match TRBD2. The CDR3 covers 13 residues. The CDR3, as DNA: TGTGCCAGCAGTTTAGCGGGGAGGGTCTCTCTGAACTTC. Its translation: CASSLAGRVSLNF.

The sample holds a few counts of this clonotype. The rearrangement uses TRBV12-3 or TRBV12-4 and TRBJ1-1; 7 bases agree with TRBD1. The CDR3 covers 14 residues. Trimming at V came to 7 bases and at J to 3 bases, leaving 8 bases not matched to a gene. The CDR3 DNA reads TGTGCCAGCATCAGGGGGAGTTACGACACTGAAGCTTTCTTT. Its translation: CASIRGSYDTEAFF.

This clonotype was observed a handful of times. The genes are TRBV6-1 and TRBJ2-3; 8 nucleotides line up with TRBD2. This CDR3 spans 19 amino acids. V shed 5 bases, J shed 2 bases, and the junction held 18 bases outside the gene matches. Germline V gene lookup returns CDR1 MNHNS and CDR2 SASEGT. CDR3 sequence reads: CASSPKGGGSRDLTDTQYF. Written as DNA, the CDR3 is TGTGCCAGCAGTCCGAAGGGCGGGGGGTCCCGAGACCTCACAGATACGCAGTATTTT.

This clonotype was detected many times. The chain carries TRBV20-1 and TRBJ1-1; a possible D gene is TRBD1 (6 bases). V lost 6 bases and J lost 6, with 14 bases in between. Germline CDR1 is DFQATT and CDR2 is SNEGSKA (reference sequence). The CDR3 has 12 amino acids. The CDR3 spells CSAITQGPEAFF. For the CDR3, the DNA is TGCAGTGCGATTACCCAGGGGCCTGAAGCTTTCTTT.

This clonotype was recorded many times. The chain employs TRBV9 and TRBJ1-5, with 7 bases identical to TRBD1. The ends lost 3 bases at V and 0 bases at J; junction bases unmatched: 3. This CDR3 contains 15 residues. Germline V CDR1 and CDR2: SGDLS, YYNGEE. The CDR3, as DNA: TGTGCCAGCAGCGAGGGGACAGCTAGCAATCAGCCCCAGCATTTT. As protein: CASSEGTASNQPQHF.

This clonotype was seen a few times. This may be a read error: a much more frequent sequence differs by one nucleotide. This chain links TRBV6-1 with TRBJ2-2; the D gene could be TRBD1 or TRBD2 (5 bases each). With 1 base removed from V and 6 bases from J, the gap between germline ends came to 6 bases. Germline CDR1 and CDR2: MNHNS and SASEGT. CDR3 length: 13 amino acids. The CDR3 sequence: CASSEVGAGELFF. The CDR3 coding sequence is TGTGCCAGCAGTGAAGTGGGGGCCGGGGAGCTGTTTTTT.

In this sample, this clonotype turned up many times. The chain couples TRBV20-1 to TRBJ1-1; D ambiguous. Germline V lookup: CDR1 DFQATT, CDR2 SNEGSKA (reference sequence). CDR3 length: 12 residues. V was trimmed by 3 bases and J by 0 bases, leaving 5 bases between them. The CDR3 sequence is CSASSMNTEAFF. CDR3 DNA sequence: TGCAGTGCTAGCTCCATGAACACTGAAGCTTTCTTT.

This clonotype has a count of ten or more. The chain joins TRBV20-1 to TRBJ2-7, with D tentatively TRBD1 or TRBD2 (5 bases each). This CDR3 spans 14 amino acids. From germline, CDR1 is DFQATT and CDR2 SNEGSKA (reference sequence). The V and J ends lost 4 bases and 5 bases respectively, with 18 bases between them. The CDR3 coding sequence is TGCAGTGCTACAGGGACCCCCTGGACCGACGAGCAGTACTTC. This gives the protein CSATGTPWTDEQYF.

This clonotype came up many times. The chain joins TRBV20-1 to TRBJ2-7; 9 bases line up with TRBD1. CDR1 and CDR2 from the germline V gene are DFQATT and SNEGSKA (reference sequence). V shed 3 bases and J 6 bases; nucleotides not matched to a gene: 12. The CDR3 runs 15 residues. The CDR3 region is CSARGPGQGLPEQYF. CDR3 in DNA: TGCAGTGCTAGGGGTCCGGGACAGGGCCTCCCCGAGCAGTACTTC.

To note about this clonotype: This may be a read error: a much more frequent sequence differs by one nucleotide. This chain links TRBV20-1 with TRBJ2-1, with 15 bases that match TRBD2. The germline V gene encodes CDR1 DFQATT and CDR2 SNEGSKA (reference sequence). This CDR3 is built from 16 residues. V trimming: 5 bases; J trimming: 7 bases; junction bases outside the gene matches: 9. The CDR3 region is CSAPGLAGGRRNEQFF. The CDR3 DNA reads as TGCAGTGCTCCAGGACTAGCGGGGGGGCGAAGGAATGAGCAGTTCTTC.

This clonotype was observed a handful of times. This rearrangement joins TRBV20-1 to TRBJ2-3, with TRBD2 matching 12 bases. Per the germline V gene, CDR1 is DFQATT and CDR2 is SNEGSKA (reference sequence). The CDR3 is made up of 14 amino acids. V was clipped by 4 bases and J by 5 bases; unmatched bases: 4. The CDR3 bases are TGCAGTGCTACCCCGGGACTAGCGGGAGATACGCAGTATTTT. Its translation is CSATPGLAGDTQYF.

In DNA, the CDR3 is TGTGCCAGCAGCCACCCGGGGGGGCTTTACGAGCAGTACTTC. This sequence encodes CASSHPGGLYEQYF. The V call is TRBV7-9, the J call TRBJ2-7; TRBD2 agrees at 8 bases. The CDR3 is 14 residues long. The V gene end was trimmed by 5 bases and the J gene end by 4 bases; junction bases not matched to a gene: 7. Germline values: CDR1 SEHNR, CDR2 FQNEAQ (reference sequence).

The chain has TRBV7-2 and TRBJ2-1; the match to TRBD1 covers 9 bases. V shed 1 base and J 6 bases; nucleotides not matched to a gene: 7. The CDR3 runs to 16 residues. Germline CDR1 and CDR2: SGHTA and FQGNSA. CDR3 nucleotide sequence: TGTGCCAGCAGCTTAGTATCCGGGACAGGGAGCAATGAGCAGTTCTTC. It encodes CASSLVSGTGSNEQFF.

This clonotype was recorded many times. This chain links TRBV29-1 with TRBJ2-3, with unresolved D. The CDR3 extends over 10 amino acids. The ends were cut back, 3 bases at V and 5 bases at J, with 3 bases in the middle. CDR1 is SQVTM, CDR2 ANQGSEA, per germline. In nucleotides, the CDR3 is TGCAGCGTTGAGGAAGATACGCAGTATTTT. It codes for CSVEEDTQYF.

This clonotype was detected ten times or more. The chain is built from TRBV6-5 and TRBJ1-1, with TRBD1 identical over 9 bases. This CDR3 contains 16 residues. Germline CDR1 reads MNHEY; CDR2 reads SVGAGI. V shed 5 bases and J 4 bases; nucleotides not matched to a gene: 11. CDR3 in amino acids: CASSPIQGAGITEAFF. The CDR3 DNA follows: TGTGCCAGCAGTCCTATACAGGGGGCAGGCATCACTGAAGCTTTCTTT.

This clonotype was observed a few times. The chain links TRBV5-8 to TRBJ2-5; a possible D gene is TRBD1 (6 bases). The germline V gene encodes CDR1 SGHTS and CDR2 YDEGEE. V was clipped by 3 bases and J by 5 bases, with 20 bases between them. The CDR3 runs 16 residues. This CDR3 is CASSSKTGKTRETQYF. CDR3 coding DNA: TGTGCCAGCAGCTCTAAGACAGGCAAGACCAGGGAGACCCAGTACTTC.

This clonotype was recorded many times. The gene calls are TRBV20-1 and TRBJ1-2, with 9 bases aligning to TRBD1. J lost 6 bases, V lost 0 bases, and 8 bases had no gene match. Germline V gene data show CDR1 as DFQATT and CDR2 as SNEGSKA (reference sequence). This CDR3 is built from 15 residues. CDR3 protein: CSARDPGTGSDGYTF. The CDR3 DNA reads TGCAGTGCTAGAGATCCCGGGACAGGGTCGGATGGCTACACCTTC.

J is TRBJ2-2 and V is TRBV7-2, with 7 bases lining up with TRBD2. Losses at the gene ends were 2 bases for V and 9 bases for J; bases not matched to a gene: 12. The V gene's germline CDR1 is SGHTA and CDR2 FQGNSA. This CDR3 contains 16 residues. Here the CDR3 DNA reads TGTGCCAGCAGCTTAAGGGGCCAGCGGGGAAGTCGGGAGCTGTTTTTT. Residues: CASSLRGQRGSRELFF.

This clonotype was counted a few times. This chain uses TRBV5-1 with TRBJ1-2, with D possibly being TRBD1 (5 bases). Germline CDR1 reads SGHRS; CDR2 reads YFSETQ. This CDR3 is built from 14 residues. Trimming took 4 bases from V and 3 from J, leaving 13 bases between them. CDR3 residues: CASSGGGLDYGYTF. In DNA form, the CDR3 reads TGCGCCAGCAGCGGGGGAGGCCTAGACTATGGCTACACCTTC.

The chain uses TRBV7-9 and TRBJ1-2; D unresolved. This CDR3 comprises 11 residues. V lost 8 bases and J 5 bases, leaving 9 bases between the germline ends. Germline lookup yields CDR1 SEHNR and CDR2 FQNEAQ (reference sequence). CDR3 in amino acids: CASEGEYGYTF. In nucleotides, the CDR3 is TGTGCCAGCGAGGGCGAGTATGGCTACACCTTC.

This chain links TRBV6-2 or TRBV6-3 with TRBJ2-7; D ambiguous. Per the germline V gene, CDR1 is MNHEY and CDR2 is SVGEGT. V was pared by 5 bases and J by 3 bases, with 20 bases between. CDR3 length equals 16 residues. Here the CDR3 DNA reads TGTGCCAGCAGTCCATCGTCGGTCCTAGAAAACTACGAGCAGTACTTC. Protein: CASSPSSVLENYEQYF.

This clonotype was counted at least ten times. CDR3 sequence: CASSLLAKGVNEQYF. As DNA, the CDR3 is TGTGCCAGCAGCTTATTGGCCAAGGGAGTCAACGAGCAGTACTTC. This chain links TRBV7-6 with TRBJ2-7; a possible D gene is TRBD2 (5 bases). V shed 2 bases and J shed 5 bases, with 16 bases lying between them. Germline V gene data show CDR1 as SGHVS and CDR2 as FNYEAQ. This CDR3 region has 15 residues. Complete variable domain (other parts from reference TRBV7-6 and TRBJ2-7): GAGVSQSPRYKVTKRGQDVALRCDPISGHVSLYWYRQALGQGPEFLTYFNYEAQQDKSGLPNDRFSAERPEGSISTLTIQRTEQRDSAMYRCASSLLAKGVNEQYFGPGTRLTVT.

This chain uses TRBV15 with TRBJ2-1; D assignment may be TRBD1 or TRBD2 (5 bases each). V lost 1 base and J 1 base, leaving 17 bases between the germline ends. This CDR3 is 18 amino acids long. Germline V lookup: CDR1 LNHNV, CDR2 YYDKDF (reference sequence). CDR3 residues: CATSRVHMVGRSYNEQFF. The CDR3 DNA reads TGTGCCACCAGCAGAGTTCATATGGTGGGACGATCCTACAATGAGCAGTTCTTC.

Many counts were recorded for this clonotype. V gene TRBV20-1 combines with J gene TRBJ2-5, with D possibly being TRBD1 (6 bases). The germline V and J ends were trimmed by 3 bases and 1 base, with 12 bases remaining between them. Germline values: CDR1 DFQATT, CDR2 SNEGSKA (reference sequence). The CDR3 has 14 residues. The DNA for the CDR3 is TGCAGTGCTAGGGACAGAAGATCCCAAGAGACCCAGTACTTC. Protein product: CSARDRRSQETQYF.